Here is one T cell receptor beta chain with its context. Its antigen remains unidentified. These data originate in a study of T cells after yellow fever vaccination. Points from the study as a whole: Most primary-vaccination clones reappeared after the booster (about 96% CD4, approximately 88% CD8). Some clonotypes, a small share, were shared between CD4 and CD8 compartments.

The V and J ends lost 2 bases and 15 bases respectively, with 10 bases between them. This CDR3 comprises 11 residues. Germline-derived CDR1 and CDR2 are LNHDA and SQIVND (reference sequence). Template switching with 5'RACE generated the TCR cDNA and added a universal primer site and UMIs. TCRdb fed the 5' RACE reads into MiXCR, producing one record per CDR3 protein. The sample lists about 300,000 distinct CDR3 sequences, around 7% seen once, with about 18% in the top ten. The gene calls are TRBV19 and TRBJ2-2; D gene unclear. The sample consisted of PBMCs, taken roughly seven weeks after the first yellow fever vaccination. The clonotype comes from a man between 18 and 29 years old who received the YFV17D yellow fever vaccine. This CDR3 reads CASSITWRMFF. CDR3 in DNA: TGTGCCAGTAGTATAACCTGGCGGATGTTTTTT.